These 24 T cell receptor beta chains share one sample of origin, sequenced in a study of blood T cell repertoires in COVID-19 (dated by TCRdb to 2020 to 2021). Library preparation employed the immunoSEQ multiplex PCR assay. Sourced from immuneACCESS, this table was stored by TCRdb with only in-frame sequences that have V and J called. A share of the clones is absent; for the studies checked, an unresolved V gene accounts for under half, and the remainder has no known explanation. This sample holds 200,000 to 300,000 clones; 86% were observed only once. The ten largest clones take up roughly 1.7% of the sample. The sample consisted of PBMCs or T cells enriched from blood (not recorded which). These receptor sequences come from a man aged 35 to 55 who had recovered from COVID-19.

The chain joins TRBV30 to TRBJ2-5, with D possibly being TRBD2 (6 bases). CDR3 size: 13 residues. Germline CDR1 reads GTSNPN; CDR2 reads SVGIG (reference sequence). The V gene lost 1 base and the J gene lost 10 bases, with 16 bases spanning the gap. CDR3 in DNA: TGTGCCTGGAGTGCCCCCGGACTACCGGTCCAGTACTTC. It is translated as CAWSAPGLPVQYF.

The CDR3 is CASSLESTNEKLFF. The CDR3 DNA follows: TGTGCCAGCAGCTTAGAATCTACTAATGAAAAACTGTTTTTT. The gene calls are TRBV7-9 and TRBJ1-4; D gene ambiguous. Trimming shortened V by 1 base and J by 2 bases, and 5 bases separated the two germline ends. Germline V lookup: CDR1 SEHNR, CDR2 FQNEAQ (reference sequence). The length of the CDR3 is 14 residues.

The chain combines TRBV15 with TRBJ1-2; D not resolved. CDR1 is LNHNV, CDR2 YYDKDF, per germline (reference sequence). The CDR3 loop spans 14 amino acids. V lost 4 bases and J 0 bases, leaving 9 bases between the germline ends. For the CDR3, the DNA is TGTGCCACCAGCACGTCTTTAGCTAACTATGGCTACACCTTC. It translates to CATSTSLANYGYTF.

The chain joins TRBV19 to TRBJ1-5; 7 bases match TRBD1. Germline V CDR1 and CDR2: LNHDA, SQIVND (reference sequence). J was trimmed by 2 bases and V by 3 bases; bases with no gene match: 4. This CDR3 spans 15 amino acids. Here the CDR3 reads CASSIIGQGNQPQHF. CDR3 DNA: TGTGCCAGTAGTATTATCGGACAGGGCAATCAGCCCCAGCATTTT.

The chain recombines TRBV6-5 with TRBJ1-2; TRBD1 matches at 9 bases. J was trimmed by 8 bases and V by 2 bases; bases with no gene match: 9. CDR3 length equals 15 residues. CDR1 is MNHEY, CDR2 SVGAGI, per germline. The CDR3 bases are TGTGCCAGCAGTTACCGCCGGGACAGGGTCGACGGCTACACCTTC. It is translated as CASSYRRDRVDGYTF.

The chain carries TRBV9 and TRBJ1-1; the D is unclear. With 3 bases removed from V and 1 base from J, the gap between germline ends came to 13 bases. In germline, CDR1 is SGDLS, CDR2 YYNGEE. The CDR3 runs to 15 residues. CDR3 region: CASSARRSGNTEAFF. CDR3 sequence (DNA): TGTGCCAGCAGCGCCCGAAGGTCAGGGAACACTGAAGCTTTCTTT.

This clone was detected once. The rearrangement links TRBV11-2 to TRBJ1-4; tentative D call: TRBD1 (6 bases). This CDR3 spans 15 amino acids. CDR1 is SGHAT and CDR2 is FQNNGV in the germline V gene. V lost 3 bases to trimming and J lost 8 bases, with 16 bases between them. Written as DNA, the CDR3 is TGTGCCAGCAGCTTCGCGCCAGGGGAGGGGGAAAAACTGTTTTTT. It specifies CASSFAPGEGEKLFF.

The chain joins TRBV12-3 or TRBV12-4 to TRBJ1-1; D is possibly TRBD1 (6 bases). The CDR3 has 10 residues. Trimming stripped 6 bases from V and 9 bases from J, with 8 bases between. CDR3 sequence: CASSQGKAFF. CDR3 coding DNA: TGTGCCAGCAGCCAGGGGAAAGCTTTCTTT.

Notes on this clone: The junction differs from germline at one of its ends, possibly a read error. Here the CDR3 DNA reads TGTGCCAGCAGTTACTCGAGAGACTCCGCCTTGAACTTC. It encodes CASSYSRDSALNF. The V gene is TRBV6-5, the J gene TRBJ2-7, with D unclear. The CDR3 is 13 residues long. Germline CDR1 is MNHEY and CDR2 is SVGAGI.

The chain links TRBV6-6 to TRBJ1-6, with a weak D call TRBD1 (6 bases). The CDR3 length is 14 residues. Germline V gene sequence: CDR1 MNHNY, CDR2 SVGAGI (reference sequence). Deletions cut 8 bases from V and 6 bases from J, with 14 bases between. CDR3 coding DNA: TGTGCCAGCGACCCGGGACATCGTAATTCACCCCTCCACTTT. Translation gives CASDPGHRNSPLHF.

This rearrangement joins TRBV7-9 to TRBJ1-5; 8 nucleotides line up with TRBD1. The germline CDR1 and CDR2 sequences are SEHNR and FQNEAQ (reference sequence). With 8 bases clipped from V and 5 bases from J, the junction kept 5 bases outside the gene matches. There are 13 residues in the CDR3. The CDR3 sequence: CASVQGAYQPQHF. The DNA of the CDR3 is TGTGCCAGCGTCCAGGGGGCCTATCAGCCCCAGCATTTT.

As DNA, the CDR3 is TGTGCCAGCAGCAACCGGCAGGGTGGAAATTCACCCCTCCACTTT. Translation: CASSNRQGGNSPLHF. The gene calls are TRBV7-9 and TRBJ1-6, with a possible D match to TRBD1 (5 bases). V dropped 5 bases and J dropped 7 bases, with 15 bases sitting between them. The CDR3 has 15 amino acids. Germline CDR1 is SEHNR and CDR2 is FQNEAQ (reference sequence).

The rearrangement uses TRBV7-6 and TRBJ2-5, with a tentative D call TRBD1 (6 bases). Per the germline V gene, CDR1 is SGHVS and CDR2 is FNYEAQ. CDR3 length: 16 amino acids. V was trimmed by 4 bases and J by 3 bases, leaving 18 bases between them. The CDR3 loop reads CASSSRAGTMKETQYF. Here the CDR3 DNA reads TGTGCCAGCAGCTCCCGAGCCGGGACAATGAAAGAGACCCAGTACTTC.

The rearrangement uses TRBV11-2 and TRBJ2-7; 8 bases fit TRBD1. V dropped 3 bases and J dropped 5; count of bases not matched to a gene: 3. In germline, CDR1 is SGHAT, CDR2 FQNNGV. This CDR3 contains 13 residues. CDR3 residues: CASSFDRGDEQYF. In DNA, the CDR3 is TGTGCCAGCAGCTTCGACAGGGGTGACGAGCAGTACTTC. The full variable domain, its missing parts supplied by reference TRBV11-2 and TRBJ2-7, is EAGVAQSPRYKIIEKRQSVAFWCNPISGHATLYWYQQILGQGPKLLIQFQNNGVVDDSQLPKDRFSAERLKGVDSTLKIQPAKLEDSAVYLCASSFDRGDEQYFGPGTRLTVT.

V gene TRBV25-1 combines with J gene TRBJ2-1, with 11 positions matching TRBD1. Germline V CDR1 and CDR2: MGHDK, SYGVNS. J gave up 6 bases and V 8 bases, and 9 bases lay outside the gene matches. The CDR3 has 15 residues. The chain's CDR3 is CASGPLDRGRNEQFF. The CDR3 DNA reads TGTGCCAGCGGTCCTTTGGACAGGGGGCGCAATGAGCAGTTCTTC. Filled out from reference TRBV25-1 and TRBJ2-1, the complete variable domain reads EADIYQTPRYLVIGTGKKITLECSQTMGHDKMYWYQQDPGMELHLIHYSYGVNSTEKGDLSSESTVSRIRTEHFPLTLESARPSHTSQYLCASGPLDRGRNEQFFGPGTRLTVL.

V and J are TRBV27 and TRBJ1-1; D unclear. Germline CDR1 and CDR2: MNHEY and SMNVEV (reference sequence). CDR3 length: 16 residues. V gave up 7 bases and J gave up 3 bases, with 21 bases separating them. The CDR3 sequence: CASTPSRGRADTEAFF. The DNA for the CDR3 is TGTGCCAGCACACCATCGAGAGGGCGGGCGGACACTGAAGCTTTCTTT.

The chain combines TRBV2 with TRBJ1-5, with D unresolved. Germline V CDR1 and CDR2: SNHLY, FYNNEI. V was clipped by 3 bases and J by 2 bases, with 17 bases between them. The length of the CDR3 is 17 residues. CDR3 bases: TGTGCCAGCAGTGAGTTTGCGGGGTGGAGTGGCAATCAGCCCCAGCATTTT. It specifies CASSEFAGWSGNQPQHF.

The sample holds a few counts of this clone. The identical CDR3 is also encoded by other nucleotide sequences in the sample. CDR3 residues: CASSAGTAGNTIYF. Here the CDR3 DNA reads TGTGCCAGCAGCGCCGGGACAGCCGGAAACACCATATATTTT. This chain links TRBV9 with TRBJ1-3; 7 positions agree with TRBD1. The CDR3 extends over 14 amino acids. V shed 3 bases, J shed 4 bases, and the junction held 4 bases outside the gene matches. Germline CDR1 SGDLS, CDR2 YYNGEE.

CDR3 amino acids: CASSQFPLGRESNEQFF. CDR3 sequence (DNA): TGCGCCAGCAGCCAATTCCCTCTAGGGCGGGAGAGTAATGAGCAGTTCTTC. V usage is TRBV4-1 and J usage is TRBJ2-1; TRBD2 matches at 7 bases. V lost 2 bases, J lost 7 bases, and 14 bases stayed unmatched. This CDR3 has 17 residues. Germline V gives CDR1 MGHRA, CDR2 YSYEKL.

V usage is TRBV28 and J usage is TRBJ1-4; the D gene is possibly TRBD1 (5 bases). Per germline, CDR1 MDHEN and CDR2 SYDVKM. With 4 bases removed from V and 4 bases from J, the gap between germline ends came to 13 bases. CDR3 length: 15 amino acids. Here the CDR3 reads CASSSSRDSNEKLFF. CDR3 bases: TGTGCCAGCAGTTCCTCCAGGGATAGTAATGAAAAACTGTTTTTT.

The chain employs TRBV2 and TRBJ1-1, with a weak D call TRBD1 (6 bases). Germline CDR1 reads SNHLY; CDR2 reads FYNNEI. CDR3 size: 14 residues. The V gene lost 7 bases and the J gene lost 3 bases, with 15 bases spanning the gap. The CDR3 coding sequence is TGTGCCAGCAAGCGCCGGGACACTTACACTGAAGCTTTCTTT. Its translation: CASKRRDTYTEAFF. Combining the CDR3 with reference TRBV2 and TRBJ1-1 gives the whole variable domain EPEVTQTPSHQVTQMGQEVILRCVPISNHLYFYWYRQILGQKVEFLVSFYNNEISEKSEIFDDQFSVERPDGSNFTLKIRSTKLEDSAMYFCASKRRDTYTEAFFGQGTRLTVV.

CDR3 region: CASSFKRLALVWSYNEQFF. DNA of the CDR3: TGTGCCAGCAGCTTTAAGAGGCTAGCCTTAGTCTGGTCCTACAATGAGCAGTTCTTC. This chain links TRBV11-2 with TRBJ2-1, with a weak D call TRBD2 (5 bases). Germline assignment: CDR1 SGHAT and CDR2 FQNNGV. V was trimmed by 3 bases and J by 1 base, leaving 22 bases between them. CDR3 length: 19 residues.

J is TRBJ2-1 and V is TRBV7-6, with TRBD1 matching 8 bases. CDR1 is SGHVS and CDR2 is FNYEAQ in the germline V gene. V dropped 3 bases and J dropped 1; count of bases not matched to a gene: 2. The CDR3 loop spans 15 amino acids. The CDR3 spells CASSFTGGSYNEQFF. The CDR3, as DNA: TGTGCCAGCAGCTTTACAGGGGGGTCCTACAATGAGCAGTTCTTC.

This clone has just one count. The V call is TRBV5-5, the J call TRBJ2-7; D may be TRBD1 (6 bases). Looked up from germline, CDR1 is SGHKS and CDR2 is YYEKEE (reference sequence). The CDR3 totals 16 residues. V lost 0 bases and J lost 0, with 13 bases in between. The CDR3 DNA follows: TGTGCCAGCAGCTTGGTGGGACATCTTAGCTCCTACGAGCAGTACTTC. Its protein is CASSLVGHLSSYEQYF.